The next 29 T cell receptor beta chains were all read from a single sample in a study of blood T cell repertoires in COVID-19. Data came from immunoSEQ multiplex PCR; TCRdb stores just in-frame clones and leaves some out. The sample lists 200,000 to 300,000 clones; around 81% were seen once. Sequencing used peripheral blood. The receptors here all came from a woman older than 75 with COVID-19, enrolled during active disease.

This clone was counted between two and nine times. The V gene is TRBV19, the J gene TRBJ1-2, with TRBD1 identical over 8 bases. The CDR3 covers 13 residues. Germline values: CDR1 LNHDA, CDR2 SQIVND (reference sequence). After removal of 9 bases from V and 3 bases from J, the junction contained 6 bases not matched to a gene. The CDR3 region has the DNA TGTGCCAGCTCGGACAGGGCATACTATGGCTACACCTTC. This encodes CASSDRAYYGYTF.

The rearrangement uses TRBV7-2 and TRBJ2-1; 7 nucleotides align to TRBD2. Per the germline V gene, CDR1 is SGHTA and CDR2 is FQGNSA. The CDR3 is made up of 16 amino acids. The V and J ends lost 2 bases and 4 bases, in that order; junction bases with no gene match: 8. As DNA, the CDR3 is TGTGCCAGCAGCTTACCGTGGCTAGCGGATTACAATGAGCAGTTCTTC. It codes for CASSLPWLADYNEQFF.

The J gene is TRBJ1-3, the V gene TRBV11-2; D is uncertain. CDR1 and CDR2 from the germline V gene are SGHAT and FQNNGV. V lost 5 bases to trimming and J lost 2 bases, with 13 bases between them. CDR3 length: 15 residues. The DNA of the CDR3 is TGTGCCAGCAGCCCCCAAGTCCAGGCTGGAAACACCATATATTTT. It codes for CASSPQVQAGNTIYF.

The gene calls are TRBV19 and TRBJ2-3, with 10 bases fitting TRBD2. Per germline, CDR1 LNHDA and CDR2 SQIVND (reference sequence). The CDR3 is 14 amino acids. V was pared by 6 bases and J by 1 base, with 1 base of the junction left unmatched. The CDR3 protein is CASRSGGGTDTQYF. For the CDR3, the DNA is TGTGCCAGTAGGAGCGGGGGGGGCACAGATACGCAGTATTTT.

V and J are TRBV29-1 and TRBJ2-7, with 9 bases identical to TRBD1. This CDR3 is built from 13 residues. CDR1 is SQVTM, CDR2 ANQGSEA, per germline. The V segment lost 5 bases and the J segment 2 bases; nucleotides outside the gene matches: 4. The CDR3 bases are TGCAGCGTTCGACAGGGGGGCCCCTACGAGCAGTACTTC. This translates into CSVRQGGPYEQYF.

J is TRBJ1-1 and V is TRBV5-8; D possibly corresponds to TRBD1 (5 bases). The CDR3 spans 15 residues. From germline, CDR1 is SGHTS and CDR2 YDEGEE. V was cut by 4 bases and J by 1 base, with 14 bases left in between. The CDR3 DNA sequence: TGTGCCAGCAGCCCTTGGGCAGGGTCGAACACTGAAGCTTTCTTT. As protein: CASSPWAGSNTEAFF.

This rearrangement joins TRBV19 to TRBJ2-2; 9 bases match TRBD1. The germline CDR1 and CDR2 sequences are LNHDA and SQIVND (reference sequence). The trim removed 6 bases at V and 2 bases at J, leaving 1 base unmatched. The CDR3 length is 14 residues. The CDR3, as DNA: TGTGCCAGTAGGGACAGGGGCAACACCGGGGAGCTGTTTTTT. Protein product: CASRDRGNTGELFF. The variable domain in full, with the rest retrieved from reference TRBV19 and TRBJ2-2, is DGGITQSPKYLFRKEGQNVTLSCEQNLNHDAMYWYRQDPGQGLRLIYYSQIVNDFQKGDIAEGYSVSREKKESFPLTVTSAQKNPTAFYLCASRDRGNTGELFFGEGSRLTVL.

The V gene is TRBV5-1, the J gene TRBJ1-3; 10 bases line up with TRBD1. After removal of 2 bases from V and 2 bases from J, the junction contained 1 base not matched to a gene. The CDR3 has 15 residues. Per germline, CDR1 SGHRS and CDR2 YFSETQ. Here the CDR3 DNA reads TGCGCCAGCAGCTTAGGGACAGGGGCTGGAAACACCATATATTTT. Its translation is CASSLGTGAGNTIYF.

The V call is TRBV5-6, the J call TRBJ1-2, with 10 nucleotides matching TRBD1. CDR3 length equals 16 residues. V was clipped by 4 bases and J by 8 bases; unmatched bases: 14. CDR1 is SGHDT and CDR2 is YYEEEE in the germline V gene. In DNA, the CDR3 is TGTGCCAGCAGCCGGGGGATAGGACAGGGGGTACGCGGCTACACCTTC. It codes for CASSRGIGQGVRGYTF.

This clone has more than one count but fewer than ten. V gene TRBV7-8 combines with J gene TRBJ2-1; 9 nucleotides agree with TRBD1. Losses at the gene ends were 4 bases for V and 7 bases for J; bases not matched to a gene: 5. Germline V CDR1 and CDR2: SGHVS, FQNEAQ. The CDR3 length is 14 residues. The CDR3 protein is CASSSGQGWNEQFF. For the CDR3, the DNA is TGTGCCAGCAGCTCTGGACAGGGGTGGAATGAGCAGTTCTTC.

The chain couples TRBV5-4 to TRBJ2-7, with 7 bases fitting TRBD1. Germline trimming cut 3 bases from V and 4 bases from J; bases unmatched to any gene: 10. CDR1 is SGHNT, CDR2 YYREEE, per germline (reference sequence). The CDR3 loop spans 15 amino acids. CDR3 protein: CASSSPRDSLYEQYF. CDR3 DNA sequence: TGTGCCAGCAGCTCCCCCCGGGACAGCCTATACGAGCAGTACTTC.

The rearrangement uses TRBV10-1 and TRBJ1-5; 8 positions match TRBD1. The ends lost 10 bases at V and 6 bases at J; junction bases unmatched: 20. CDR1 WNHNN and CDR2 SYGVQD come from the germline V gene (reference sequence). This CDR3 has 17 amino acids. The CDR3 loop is CAIIWSCAGGCFQPQHF. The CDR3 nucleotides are TGCGCCATCATTTGGTCCTGCGCAGGGGGCTGTTTTCAGCCCCAGCATTTT.

DNA of the CDR3: TGTGCCAGCAGTGACTCGAGGCGGGAGCTCTACGAGCAGTACTTC. It codes for CASSDSRRELYEQYF. The chain is built from TRBV6-4 and TRBJ2-7, with TRBD2 matching 7 bases. This CDR3 is 15 amino acids long. Germline CDR1 reads MRHNA; CDR2 reads SNTAGT. Losses at the gene ends were 0 bases for V and 3 bases for J; bases not matched to a gene: 5.

The CDR3 nucleotides read TGTGCCAGCACCGCGGTAAGGGCAGGGAATTCACCCCTCCACTTT. Protein sequence: CASTAVRAGNSPLHF. The V and J genes are TRBV6-5 and TRBJ1-6; D is possibly TRBD1 (5 bases). V lost 7 bases, J lost 7 bases, and 17 bases lay in between. The germline V gene encodes CDR1 MNHEY and CDR2 SVGAGI. The CDR3 runs to 15 residues.

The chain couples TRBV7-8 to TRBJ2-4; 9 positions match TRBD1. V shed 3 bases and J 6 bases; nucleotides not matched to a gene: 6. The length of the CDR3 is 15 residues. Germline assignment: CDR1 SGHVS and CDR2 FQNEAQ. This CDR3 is CASSFTGTGRNIQYF. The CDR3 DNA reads TGTGCCAGCAGCTTCACCGGGACAGGGCGAAACATTCAGTACTTC.

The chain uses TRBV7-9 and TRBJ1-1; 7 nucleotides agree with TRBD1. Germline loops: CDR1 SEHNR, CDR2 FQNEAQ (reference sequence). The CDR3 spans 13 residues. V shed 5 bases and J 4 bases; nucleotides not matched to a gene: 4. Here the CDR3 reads CASSRTGVTEAFF. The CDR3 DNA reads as TGTGCCAGCAGCCGCACAGGGGTCACTGAAGCTTTCTTT. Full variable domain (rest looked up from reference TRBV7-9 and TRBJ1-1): DTGVSQNPRHKITKRGQNVTFRCDPISEHNRLYWYRQTLGQGPEFLTYFQNEAQLEKSRLLSDRFSAERPKGSFSTLEIQRTEQGDSAMYLCASSRTGVTEAFFGQGTRLTVV.

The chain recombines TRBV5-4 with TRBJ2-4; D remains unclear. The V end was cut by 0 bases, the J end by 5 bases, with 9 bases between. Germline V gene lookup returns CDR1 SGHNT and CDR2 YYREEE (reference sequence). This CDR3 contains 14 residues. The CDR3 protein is CASSLDSLENIQYF. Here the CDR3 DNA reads TGTGCCAGCAGCTTGGACTCTTTAGAAAACATTCAGTACTTC.

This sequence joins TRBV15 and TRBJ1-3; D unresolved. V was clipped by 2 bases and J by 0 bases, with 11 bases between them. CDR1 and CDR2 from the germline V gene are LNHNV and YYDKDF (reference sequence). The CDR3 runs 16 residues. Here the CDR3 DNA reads TGTGCCACCAGCAGACCCGACTCCCGCTCTGGAAACACCATATATTTT. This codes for CATSRPDSRSGNTIYF.

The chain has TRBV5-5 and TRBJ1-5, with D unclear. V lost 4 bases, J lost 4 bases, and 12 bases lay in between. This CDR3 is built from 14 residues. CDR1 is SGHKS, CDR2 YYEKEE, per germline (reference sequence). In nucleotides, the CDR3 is TGTGCCAGCAGCCCGGAGTTCACGAATCAGCCCCAGCATTTT. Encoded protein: CASSPEFTNQPQHF.

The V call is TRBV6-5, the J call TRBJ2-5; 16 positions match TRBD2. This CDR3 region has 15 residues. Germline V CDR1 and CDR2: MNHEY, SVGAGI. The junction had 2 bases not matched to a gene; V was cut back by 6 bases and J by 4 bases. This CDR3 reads CASRGTSGRVETQYF. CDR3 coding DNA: TGTGCCAGCAGGGGGACTAGCGGGAGGGTAGAGACCCAGTACTTC.

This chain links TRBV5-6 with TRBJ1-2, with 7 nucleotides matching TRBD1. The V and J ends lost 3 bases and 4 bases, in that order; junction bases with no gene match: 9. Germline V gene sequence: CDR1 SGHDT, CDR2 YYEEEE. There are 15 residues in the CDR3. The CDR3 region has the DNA TGTGCCAGCAGCTCCTTCCGGGACAGAACCTATGGCTACACCTTC. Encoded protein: CASSSFRDRTYGYTF.

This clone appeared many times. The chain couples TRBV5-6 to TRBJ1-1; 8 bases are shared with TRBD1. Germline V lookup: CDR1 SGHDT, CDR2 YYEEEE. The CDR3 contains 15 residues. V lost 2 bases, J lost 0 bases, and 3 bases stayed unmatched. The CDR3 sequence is CASSFSDRVNTEAFF. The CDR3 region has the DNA TGTGCCAGCAGCTTCTCGGACAGGGTGAACACTGAAGCTTTCTTT.

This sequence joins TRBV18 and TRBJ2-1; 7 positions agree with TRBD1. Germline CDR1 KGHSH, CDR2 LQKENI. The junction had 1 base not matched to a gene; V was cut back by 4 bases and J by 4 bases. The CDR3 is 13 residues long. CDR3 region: CASSRQGYNEQFF. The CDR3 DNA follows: TGTGCCAGCTCACGACAGGGATACAATGAGCAGTTCTTC.

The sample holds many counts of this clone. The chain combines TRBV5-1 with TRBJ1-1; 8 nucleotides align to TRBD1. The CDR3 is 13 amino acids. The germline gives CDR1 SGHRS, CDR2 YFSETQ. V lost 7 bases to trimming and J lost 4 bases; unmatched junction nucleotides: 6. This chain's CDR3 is CASSYRGGTEAFF. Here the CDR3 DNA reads TGCGCCAGCTCTTACAGGGGGGGCACTGAAGCTTTCTTT.

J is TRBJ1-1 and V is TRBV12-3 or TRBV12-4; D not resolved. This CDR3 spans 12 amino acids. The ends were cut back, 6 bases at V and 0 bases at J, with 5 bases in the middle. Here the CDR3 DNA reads TGTGCCAGCAGCCCTTTGAACACTGAAGCTTTCTTT. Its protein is CASSPLNTEAFF.

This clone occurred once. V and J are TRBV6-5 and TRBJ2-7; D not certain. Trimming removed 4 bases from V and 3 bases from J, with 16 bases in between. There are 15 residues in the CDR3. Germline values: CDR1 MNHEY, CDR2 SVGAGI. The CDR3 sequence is CASSSFKRINYEQYF. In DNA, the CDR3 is TGTGCCAGCAGTTCGTTTAAGAGGATAAACTACGAGCAGTACTTC.

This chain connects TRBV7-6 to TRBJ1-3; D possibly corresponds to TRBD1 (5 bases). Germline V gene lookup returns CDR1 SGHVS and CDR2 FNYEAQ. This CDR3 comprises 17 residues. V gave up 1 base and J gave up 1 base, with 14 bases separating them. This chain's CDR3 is CASSLDGPGQSGNTIYF. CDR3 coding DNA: TGTGCCAGCAGCTTAGATGGGCCAGGGCAATCTGGAAACACCATATATTTT.

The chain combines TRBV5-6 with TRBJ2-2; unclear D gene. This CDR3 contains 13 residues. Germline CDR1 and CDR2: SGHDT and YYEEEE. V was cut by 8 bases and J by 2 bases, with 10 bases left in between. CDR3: CASLRLNTGELFF. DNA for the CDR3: TGTGCCAGTTTGAGGTTAAACACCGGGGAGCTGTTTTTT.

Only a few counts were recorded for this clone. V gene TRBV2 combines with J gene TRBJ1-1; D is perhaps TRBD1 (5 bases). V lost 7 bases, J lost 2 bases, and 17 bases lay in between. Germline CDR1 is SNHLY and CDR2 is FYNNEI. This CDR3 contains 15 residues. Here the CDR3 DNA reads TGTGCCAGCACCGCTCCCAGGGTGGTCAACACTGAAGCTTTCTTT. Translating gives CASTAPRVVNTEAFF.